The 28 T cell receptor beta chains below come from one sample, sequenced in a study of blood T cell repertoires in COVID-19. Measured with immunoSEQ multiplex PCR; TCRdb has only the in-frame clones, and not every one. In the table there are 300,000 to 450,000 clones, 85% of which are singletons. The sample comprised peripheral blood. These receptors came from a woman between 18 and 29 years old with acute or convalescent COVID-19.

The gene calls are TRBV30 and TRBJ1-1, with a tentative D call TRBD1 (5 bases). CDR1 is GTSNPN and CDR2 is SVGIG in the germline V gene (reference sequence). Deletions cut 5 bases from V and 2 bases from J, with 15 bases between. This CDR3 has 14 amino acids. DNA of the CDR3: TGTGCCTGGGGGACCCCGGGGGGTAACACTGAAGCTTTCTTT. Translation: CAWGTPGGNTEAFF.

J is TRBJ2-7 and V is TRBV5-1, with TRBD1 identical over 8 bases. The germline CDR1 and CDR2 sequences are SGHRS and YFSETQ. This CDR3 has 14 residues. V was pared by 7 bases and J by 5 bases, with 11 bases of the junction left unmatched. CDR3 sequence reads: CASEGDRGRDEQYF. The CDR3 DNA follows: TGCGCCAGCGAGGGTGACAGGGGACGCGACGAGCAGTACTTC.

This rearrangement joins TRBV7-9 to TRBJ1-4; D is possibly TRBD1 (5 bases). The CDR3 length is 16 residues. V lost 1 base and J lost 3, with 12 bases in between. Germline V gives CDR1 SEHNR, CDR2 FQNEAQ (reference sequence). The CDR3 DNA follows: TGTGCCAGCAGCTTAGGACGGGGGGTGGCTAATGAAAAACTGTTTTTT. Protein: CASSLGRGVANEKLFF.

V is TRBV12-5 and J is TRBJ1-3; the D is unclear. Germline V gives CDR1 LGHNT, CDR2 FRNRAP. CDR3 length: 15 amino acids. With 5 bases removed from V and 0 bases from J, the gap between germline ends came to 11 bases. The CDR3 DNA reads TGTGCTAGTGGTCCCCTGGCAGACTCTGGAAACACCATATATTTT. Residues: CASGPLADSGNTIYF.

The rearrangement links TRBV5-5 to TRBJ2-5; D call uncertain. Trimming left V 0 bases short and J 5 bases short, with 11 bases between. The CDR3 covers 14 residues. Germline assignment: CDR1 SGHKS and CDR2 YYEKEE (reference sequence). The CDR3 bases are TGTGCCAGCAGCTTGGTTACGGTTTGGGAGACCCAGTACTTC. Its translation is CASSLVTVWETQYF.

This chain uses TRBV2 with TRBJ2-1, with TRBD2 matching over 11 bases. Trimming removed 4 bases from V and 3 bases from J; junction bases left unmatched: 5. Germline loops: CDR1 SNHLY, CDR2 FYNNEI. The CDR3 is 16 residues long. The chain's CDR3 is CASSGWGTSGYNEQFF. Here the CDR3 DNA reads TGTGCCAGCAGTGGCTGGGGGACTAGCGGCTACAATGAGCAGTTCTTC.

V gene TRBV7-9 combines with J gene TRBJ2-4; 11 bases align to TRBD2. The trim removed 4 bases at V and 3 bases at J, leaving 14 bases unmatched. Per germline, CDR1 SEHNR and CDR2 FQNEAQ (reference sequence). CDR3 size: 19 residues. CDR3 loop: CASSSTLSGRAFLKNIQYF. CDR3 sequence (DNA): TGTGCCAGCAGCTCGACCCTTAGCGGGAGGGCCTTCCTCAAAAACATTCAGTACTTC.

This sequence joins TRBV19 and TRBJ1-5; 12 positions match TRBD1. The CDR3 totals 16 residues. V lost 6 bases, J lost 6 bases, and 9 bases stayed unmatched. CDR1 and CDR2 from the germline V gene are LNHDA and SQIVND (reference sequence). The CDR3 is CASSTSGTGGSQPQHF. CDR3 bases: TGTGCCAGTAGCACTTCCGGGACAGGGGGCAGTCAGCCCCAGCATTTT.

CDR3 sequence: CASRRQGLNQPQHF. The CDR3 DNA reads TGTGCCAGCAGAAGACAGGGATTGAATCAGCCCCAGCATTTT. The chain uses TRBV6-5 and TRBJ1-5, with 7 bases fitting TRBD1. The CDR3 has 14 residues. CDR1 is MNHEY and CDR2 is SVGAGI in the germline V gene. Trimming cost V 6 bases and J 4 bases; bases outside gene matches: 6.

The J gene is TRBJ1-5, the V gene TRBV9; TRBD1 is a possible D gene (5 bases). Trimming shortened V by 2 bases and J by 5 bases, and 11 bases separated the two germline ends. This CDR3 is 14 amino acids long. Looked up from germline, CDR1 is SGDLS and CDR2 is YYNGEE. As DNA, the CDR3 is TGTGCCAGCAGCGTTCCCCGGGGGGATCAGCCCCAGCATTTT. Translating it yields CASSVPRGDQPQHF. Using reference TRBV9 and TRBJ1-5 for the parts outside the CDR3, the full variable domain is DSGVTQTPKHLITATGQRVTLRCSPRSGDLSVYWYQQSLDQGLQFLIQYYNGEERAKGNILERFSAQQFPDLHSELNLSSLELGDSALYFCASSVPRGDQPQHFGDGTRLSIL.

This clone came up a few times. The chain has TRBV28 and TRBJ2-3; D is unclear. The germline V gene encodes CDR1 MDHEN and CDR2 SYDVKM. Trimming shortened V by 7 bases and J by 2 bases, and 13 bases separated the two germline ends. CDR3 length: 14 amino acids. DNA for the CDR3: TGTGCCAGCAAGCGTCAGATCTTCACAGATACGCAGTATTTT. Protein sequence: CASKRQIFTDTQYF.

This chain links TRBV14 with TRBJ2-5; 7 positions agree with TRBD1. CDR1 is SGHDN and CDR2 is FVKESK in the germline V gene. V shed 0 bases and J 5 bases; nucleotides not matched to a gene: 6. The CDR3 is 15 amino acids. Here the CDR3 DNA reads TGTGCCAGCAGCCAAGAGTTACAGGGGCTGGAGACCCAGTACTTC. Residues: CASSQELQGLETQYF.

The CDR3 here is CASSQEAVGGVWVNQPQHF. CDR3 bases: TGCGCCAGCAGCCAAGAAGCCGTGGGAGGGGTTTGGGTCAATCAGCCCCAGCATTTT. This sequence joins TRBV4-1 and TRBJ1-5, with a possible D match to TRBD1 (5 bases). The CDR3 extends over 19 amino acids. V lost 0 bases, J lost 3 bases, and 21 bases lay in between. Germline V CDR1 and CDR2: MGHRA, YSYEKL.

This clone turned up a few times. V is TRBV6-6 and J is TRBJ1-1; TRBD1 agrees at 8 bases. This CDR3 region has 15 residues. Trimming took 7 bases from V and 0 from J; bases not matched to a gene: 7. Germline loops: CDR1 MNHNY, CDR2 SVGAGI (reference sequence). The CDR3 is CASTKQGGLNTEAFF. DNA of the CDR3: TGTGCCAGCACCAAACAGGGGGGGTTGAACACTGAAGCTTTCTTT.

The rearrangement links TRBV3-1 (or the pseudogene TRBV3-2) to TRBJ2-7, with D possibly matching TRBD1 (5 bases). V lost 0 bases and J 6 bases, leaving 12 bases between the germline ends. The CDR3 runs to 14 residues. Germline-derived CDR1 and CDR2 are LGHDT and YNNKEL (reference sequence). The CDR3 DNA follows: TGTGCCAGCAGCCAAGAGTACCAGGGCGGCGAGCAGTACTTC. Residues: CASSQEYQGGEQYF.

The chain carries TRBV28 and TRBJ1-6, with a possible D match to TRBD1 (6 bases). This CDR3 has 13 residues. Trimming pared 7 bases from V and 5 bases from J, leaving 9 bases between. The germline gives CDR1 MDHEN, CDR2 SYDVKM. The CDR3 loop is CASTGTNNSPLHF. CDR3 bases: TGTGCCAGCACCGGGACAAATAATTCACCCCTCCACTTT.

J is TRBJ2-7 and V is TRBV28; 10 bases match TRBD1. The CDR3 sequence is 15 residues long. Trimming took 7 bases from V and 4 from J; bases not matched to a gene: 10. The germline gives CDR1 MDHEN, CDR2 SYDVKM. CDR3 coding DNA: TGTGCCAGCACCTCCTACGGGACAGGGGAGTACGAGCAGTACTTC. Protein: CASTSYGTGEYEQYF.

V is TRBV3-1 (or the pseudogene TRBV3-2) and J is TRBJ1-1, with a possible D match to TRBD1 (6 bases). In germline, CDR1 is LGHDT, CDR2 YNNKEL (reference sequence). The length of the CDR3 is 14 residues. The V and J ends lost 4 bases and 5 bases respectively, with 14 bases between them. CDR3 loop: CASSPQGTQTEAFF. The DNA for the CDR3 is TGTGCCAGCAGCCCCCAGGGGACACAGACTGAAGCTTTCTTT.

This clone was seen only a few times. The chain recombines TRBV19 with TRBJ2-1, with D possibly being TRBD2 (5 bases). V dropped 1 base and J dropped 6 bases, with 13 bases sitting between them. The CDR3 is 15 residues long. Germline CDR1 is LNHDA and CDR2 is SQIVND (reference sequence). CDR3 coding DNA: TGTGCCAGTAGTATAGGGGCTAGCAGAGGCAATGAGCAGTTCTTC. Translation: CASSIGASRGNEQFF.

This clone was seen only a few times. The gene calls are TRBV6-5 and TRBJ1-5, with D possibly TRBD1 on 6 matching bases. Trimming stripped 6 bases from V and 4 bases from J, with 13 bases between. Germline V CDR1 and CDR2: MNHEY, SVGAGI. The CDR3 has 14 amino acids. Here the CDR3 DNA reads TGTGCCAGCAGCGCAGGGGACCGGAATCAGCCCCAGCATTTT. Translating it yields CASSAGDRNQPQHF.

In its sample, this clone was seen a few times. The rearrangement uses TRBV6-2 or TRBV6-3 and TRBJ1-5; 7 bases align to TRBD1. In germline, CDR1 is MNHEY, CDR2 SVGEGT. With 2 bases clipped from V and 3 bases from J, the junction kept 13 bases outside the gene matches. This CDR3 is 18 amino acids long. CDR3 sequence (DNA): TGTGCCAGCAGTTACCTTTCTAAACAGGGGCTATACAATCAGCCCCAGCATTTT. It specifies CASSYLSKQGLYNQPQHF.

The chain couples TRBV4-1 to TRBJ1-2; TRBD1 might be the D (5 bases). Trimming stripped 3 bases from V and 4 bases from J, with 6 bases between. The CDR3 loop spans 12 amino acids. The germline V gene has CDR1 MGHRA and CDR2 YSYEKL. Here the CDR3 reads CASSQGPYGYTF. The CDR3 DNA sequence: TGCGCCAGCAGCCAGGGGCCCTATGGCTACACCTTC.

The chain couples TRBV6-5 to TRBJ2-1; 7 nucleotides agree with TRBD2. Per the germline V gene, CDR1 is MNHEY and CDR2 is SVGAGI. Unmatched junction bases numbered 10, after V lost 4 bases and J lost 7 bases. CDR3 length equals 15 residues. The CDR3 spells CASSSPPSGWNEQFF. The CDR3 DNA sequence: TGTGCCAGCAGTTCTCCTCCTAGCGGTTGGAATGAGCAGTTCTTC.

V usage is TRBV2 and J usage is TRBJ2-1; 11 bases are a match to TRBD2. Trimming at V came to 1 base and at J to 5 bases, leaving 7 bases not matched to a gene. Looked up from germline, CDR1 is SNHLY and CDR2 is FYNNEI. This CDR3 is built from 17 residues. The CDR3 protein is CASSEGGRLAGNNEQFF. In DNA, the CDR3 is TGTGCCAGCAGTGAAGGAGGGAGACTAGCGGGGAACAATGAGCAGTTCTTC.

The rearrangement joins TRBV19 to TRBJ1-1, with D possibly being TRBD1 (5 bases). The CDR3 is made up of 15 amino acids. Trimming removed 2 bases at V and 0 bases at J, with 10 bases between. The germline V gene has CDR1 LNHDA and CDR2 SQIVND (reference sequence). The CDR3 region has the DNA TGTGCCAGTAGTATAAGGGGAACCATGAACACTGAAGCTTTCTTT. It specifies CASSIRGTMNTEAFF.

The rearrangement links TRBV5-4 to TRBJ1-2; a weak D match, TRBD1 (6 bases). V shed 4 bases and J shed 4 bases, with 14 bases lying between them. CDR1 SGHNT and CDR2 YYREEE come from the germline V gene (reference sequence). The CDR3 is made up of 14 amino acids. The chain's CDR3 is CASSPGEGGYGYTF. The CDR3 DNA sequence: TGTGCCAGCAGCCCAGGGGAGGGGGGCTATGGCTACACCTTC.

CDR3 amino acids: CASSTPPGQGFTGELFF. The CDR3, as DNA: TGTGCCAGCAGCACTCCCCCGGGACAGGGATTCACCGGGGAGCTGTTTTTT. The chain uses TRBV7-3 and TRBJ2-2; TRBD1 agrees at 9 bases. This CDR3 spans 17 amino acids. V dropped 5 bases and J dropped 4; count of bases not matched to a gene: 11. Germline V gene lookup returns CDR1 SGHTA and CDR2 FQGTGA.

This clone was seen a single time. The V gene is TRBV5-1, the J gene TRBJ2-1, with TRBD1 identical over 9 bases. The J segment lost 9 bases and the V segment lost 1 base, leaving 5 bases of the junction unmatched. The CDR3 has 14 amino acids. CDR1 SGHRS and CDR2 YFSETQ come from the germline V gene. In DNA, the CDR3 is TGCGCCAGCAGCTTGTTATCGGGACAGGGTGAGCAGTTCTTC. Its protein is CASSLLSGQGEQFF.